The subject of this entry is one T cell receptor beta chain. Its antigen remains unidentified. The CDR3 is made up of 13 amino acids. The germline V gene encodes CDR1 SGHKS and CDR2 YYEKEE (reference sequence). Trimming took 2 bases from V and 6 from J, leaving 11 bases between them. This specimen comes from a study of intratumoral heterogeneity in liver cancer. Overall study context: With a median age of roughly 60 years, most patients were men. Study results and limitations: The authors noted under-sampled tumor-infiltrating lymphocyte representation as a limitation.

The assay was immunoSEQ multiplex PCR, and TCRdb's table has in-frame clones only and misses some. The top ten hold about 39% of the sample, which has roughly 6,200 clones, over 55% seen once. Tumour samples came from separate, distinct regions of the hepatocellular carcinoma nodule. This receptor was taken from a woman in her 70s with hepatocellular carcinoma. The chain couples TRBV5-5 to TRBJ1-1; D unclear. The sequences come from tumor tissue, collected before any cancer treatment. In DNA form, the CDR3 reads TGTGCCAGCAGCTTATACGAGTTCCCTGAAGCTTTCTTT. It codes for CASSLYEFPEAFF.